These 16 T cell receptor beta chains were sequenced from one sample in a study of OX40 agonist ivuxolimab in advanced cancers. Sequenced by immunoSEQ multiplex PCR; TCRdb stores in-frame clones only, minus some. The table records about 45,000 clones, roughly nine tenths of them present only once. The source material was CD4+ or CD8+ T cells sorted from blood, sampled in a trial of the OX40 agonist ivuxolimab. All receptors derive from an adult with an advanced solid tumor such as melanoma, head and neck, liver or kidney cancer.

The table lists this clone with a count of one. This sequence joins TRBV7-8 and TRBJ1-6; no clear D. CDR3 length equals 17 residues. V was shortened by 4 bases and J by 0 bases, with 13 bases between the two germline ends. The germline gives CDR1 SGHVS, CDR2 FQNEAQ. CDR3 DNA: TGTGCCAGCAGCTCCGCCGACAAGAGCTCCTATAATTCACCCCTCCACTTT. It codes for CASSSADKSSYNSPLHF.

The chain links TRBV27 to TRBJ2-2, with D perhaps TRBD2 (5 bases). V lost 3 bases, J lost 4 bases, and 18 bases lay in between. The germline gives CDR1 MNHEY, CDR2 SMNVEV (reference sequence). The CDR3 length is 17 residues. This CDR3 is CASSLFQRAASTGELFF. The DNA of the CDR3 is TGTGCCAGCAGTTTGTTCCAGAGGGCAGCGAGCACCGGGGAGCTGTTTTTT.

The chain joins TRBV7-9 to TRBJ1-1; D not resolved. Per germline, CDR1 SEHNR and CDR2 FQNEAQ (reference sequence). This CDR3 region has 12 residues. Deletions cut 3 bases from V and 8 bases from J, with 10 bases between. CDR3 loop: CASSFILREAFF. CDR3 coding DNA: TGTGCCAGCAGCTTTATACTCAGAGAAGCTTTCTTT.

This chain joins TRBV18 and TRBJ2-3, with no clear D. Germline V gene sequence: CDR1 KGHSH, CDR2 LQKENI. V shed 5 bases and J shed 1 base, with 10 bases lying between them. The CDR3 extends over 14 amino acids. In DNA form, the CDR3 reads TGTGCCAGCTCATCGAACGACCGCACAGATACGCAGTATTTT. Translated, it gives CASSSNDRTDTQYF.

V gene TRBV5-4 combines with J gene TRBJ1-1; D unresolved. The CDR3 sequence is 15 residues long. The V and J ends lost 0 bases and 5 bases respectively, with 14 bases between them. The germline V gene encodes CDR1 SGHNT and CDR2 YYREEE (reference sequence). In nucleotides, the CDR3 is TGTGCCAGCAGCTTGGCGGTCGCCCGGGATACTGAAGCTTTCTTT. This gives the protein CASSLAVARDTEAFF.

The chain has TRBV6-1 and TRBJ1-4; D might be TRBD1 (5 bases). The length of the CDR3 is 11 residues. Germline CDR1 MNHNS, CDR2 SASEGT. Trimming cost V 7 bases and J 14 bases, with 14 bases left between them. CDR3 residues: CASTLGTNLFF. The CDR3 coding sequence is TGTGCCAGCACCCTAGGGACGAATCTGTTTTTT.

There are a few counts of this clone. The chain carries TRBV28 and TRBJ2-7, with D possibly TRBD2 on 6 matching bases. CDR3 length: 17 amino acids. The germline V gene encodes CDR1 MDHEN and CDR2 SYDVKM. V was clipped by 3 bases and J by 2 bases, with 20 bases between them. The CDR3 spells CASSFTPAGRKTYEQYF. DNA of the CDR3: TGTGCCAGCAGTTTTACCCCGGCGGGACGTAAGACCTACGAGCAGTACTTC. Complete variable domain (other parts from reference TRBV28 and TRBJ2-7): DVKVTQSSRYLVKRTGEKVFLECVQDMDHENMFWYRQDPGLGLRLIYFSYDVKMKEKGDIPEGYSVSREKKERFSLILESASTNQTSMYLCASSFTPAGRKTYEQYFGPGTRLTVT.

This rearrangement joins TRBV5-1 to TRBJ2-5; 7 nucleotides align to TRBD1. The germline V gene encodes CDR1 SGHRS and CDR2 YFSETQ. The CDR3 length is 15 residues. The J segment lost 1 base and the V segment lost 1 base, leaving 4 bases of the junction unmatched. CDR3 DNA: TGCGCCAGCAGCTTGAGGGGACAGAGCCAAGAGACCCAGTACTTC. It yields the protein CASSLRGQSQETQYF.

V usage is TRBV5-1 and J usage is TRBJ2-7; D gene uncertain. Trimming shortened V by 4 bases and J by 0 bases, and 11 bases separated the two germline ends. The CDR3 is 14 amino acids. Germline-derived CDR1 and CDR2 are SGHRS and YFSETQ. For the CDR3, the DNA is TGCGCCAGCAGCACAACGACTGGCTCCTACGAGCAGTACTTC. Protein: CASSTTTGSYEQYF. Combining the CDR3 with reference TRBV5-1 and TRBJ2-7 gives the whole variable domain KAGVTQTPRYLIKTRGQQVTLSCSPISGHRSVSWYQQTPGQGLQFLFEYFSETQRNKGNFPGRFSGRQFSNSRSEMNVSTLELGDSALYLCASSTTTGSYEQYFGPGTRLTVT.

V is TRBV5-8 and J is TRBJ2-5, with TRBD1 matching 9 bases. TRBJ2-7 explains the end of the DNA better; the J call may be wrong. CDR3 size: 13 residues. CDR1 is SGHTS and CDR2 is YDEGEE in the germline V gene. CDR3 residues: CASSPTGGYEQYF. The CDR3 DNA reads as TGTGCCAGCAGCCCGACAGGGGGATACGAGCAGTACTTC.

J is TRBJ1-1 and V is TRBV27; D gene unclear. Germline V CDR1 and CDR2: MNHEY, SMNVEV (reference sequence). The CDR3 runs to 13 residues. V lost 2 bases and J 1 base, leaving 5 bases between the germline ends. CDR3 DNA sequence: TGTGCCAGCAGTTTACAGGAGAACACTGAAGCTTTCTTT. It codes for CASSLQENTEAFF.

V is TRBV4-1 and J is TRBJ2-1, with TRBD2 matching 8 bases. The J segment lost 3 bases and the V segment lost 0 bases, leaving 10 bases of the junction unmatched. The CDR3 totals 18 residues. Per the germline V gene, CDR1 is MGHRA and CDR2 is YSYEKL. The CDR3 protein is CASSQDQREGRFYNEQFF. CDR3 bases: TGCGCCAGCAGCCAAGACCAACGGGAGGGCCGTTTCTACAATGAGCAGTTCTTC.

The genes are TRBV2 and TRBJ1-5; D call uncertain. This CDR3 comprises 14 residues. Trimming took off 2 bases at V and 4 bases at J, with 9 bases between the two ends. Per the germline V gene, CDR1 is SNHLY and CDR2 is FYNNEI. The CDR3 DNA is TGTGCCAGCAGTGAAATGGGGTGGAATCAGCCCCAGCATTTT. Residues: CASSEMGWNQPQHF.

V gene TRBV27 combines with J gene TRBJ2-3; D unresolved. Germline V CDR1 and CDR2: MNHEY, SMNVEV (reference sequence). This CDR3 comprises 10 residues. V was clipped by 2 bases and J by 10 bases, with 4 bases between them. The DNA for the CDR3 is TGTGCCAGCAGTTTAAGACCGCAGTATTTT. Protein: CASSLRPQYF.

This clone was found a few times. The CDR3 loop is CASGQPQHF. The DNA of the CDR3 is TGTGCCAGTGGTCAGCCCCAGCATTTT. V is TRBV19 and J is TRBJ1-5, with D hard to call. CDR1 and CDR2 from the germline V gene are LNHDA and SQIVND (reference sequence). This CDR3 comprises 9 residues. V lost 8 bases and J 6 bases, leaving 2 bases between the germline ends.

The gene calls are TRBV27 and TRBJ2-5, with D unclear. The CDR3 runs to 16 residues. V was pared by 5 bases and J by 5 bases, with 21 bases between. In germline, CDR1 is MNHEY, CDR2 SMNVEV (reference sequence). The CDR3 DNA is TGTGCCAGCAGTCCTCGCGACCCCACCGCGCGGGAGACCCAGTACTTC. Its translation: CASSPRDPTARETQYF.